The subject of this entry is one T cell receptor beta chain. The antigen is not known. The CDR3 consists of 12 residues. Germline loops: CDR1 SGHAT, CDR2 FQNNGV. Unmatched junction bases numbered 2, after V lost 3 bases and J lost 7 bases. TCRdb called the reads again in MiXCR, with one record for every CDR3 protein. The data hold approximately 550,000 distinct CDR3 sequences, with 15% to 20% observed a single time. This sample stems from a study of T cell repertoires in cytomegalovirus infection. The overall study: CMV infection together with matching HLA type was indicated by public TCR beta signatures. General study results and limits: Carriage of CMV together with the relevant HLA was identifiable through cumulative public TCR beta family frequency.

The J gene is TRBJ2-7, the V gene TRBV11-2, with TRBD1 matching 8 bases. The material sequenced was CD8+ T cells from PBMCs. This sequence originates from a human donor in good health (CMV status not recorded). Some clones in this sample may be carry-over from other donors' samples. For the CDR3, the DNA is TGTGCCAGCAGCTTTACAGGGGGTGAGCAGTACTTC. Amino acid sequence: CASSFTGGEQYF.